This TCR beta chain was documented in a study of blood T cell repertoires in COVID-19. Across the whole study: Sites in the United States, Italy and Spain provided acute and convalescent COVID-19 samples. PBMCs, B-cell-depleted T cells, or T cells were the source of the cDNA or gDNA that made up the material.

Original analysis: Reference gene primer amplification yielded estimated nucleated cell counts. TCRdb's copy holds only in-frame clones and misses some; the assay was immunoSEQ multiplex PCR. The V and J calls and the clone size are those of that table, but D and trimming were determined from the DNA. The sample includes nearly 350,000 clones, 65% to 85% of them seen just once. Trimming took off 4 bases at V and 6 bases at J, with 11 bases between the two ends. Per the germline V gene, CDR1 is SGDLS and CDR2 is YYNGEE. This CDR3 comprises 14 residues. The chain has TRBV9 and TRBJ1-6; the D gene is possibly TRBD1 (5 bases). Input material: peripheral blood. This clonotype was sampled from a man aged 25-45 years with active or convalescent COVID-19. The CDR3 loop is CASSTRDGNSPLHF. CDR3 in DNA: TGTGCCAGCAGCACGCGGGACGGTAATTCACCCCTCCACTTT.